Shown below are 4 T cell receptor beta chains from a single sample sequenced in a study of blood T cell repertoires in COVID-19. Data came from immunoSEQ multiplex PCR; TCRdb stores just in-frame clones and leaves some out. The top ten hold roughly 5% of the sample, which has 98,000 or so clones, roughly 91% seen once. The sample consisted of peripheral blood. These receptors all come from a human donor in a cohort sampled during active COVID-19.

The rearrangement links TRBV14 to TRBJ2-5, with 9 positions matching TRBD1. This CDR3 region has 15 residues. J lost 4 bases, V lost 1 base, and 4 bases had no gene match. Germline CDR1 SGHDN, CDR2 FVKESK. The DNA of the CDR3 is TGTGCCAGCAGCCAAGTAAGGGGACAGGGAGAGACCCAGTACTTC. Translation gives CASSQVRGQGETQYF.

The chain couples TRBV10-2 to TRBJ1-1; TRBD1 might be the D (6 bases). The CDR3 sequence is 15 residues long. V was trimmed by 7 bases and J by 5 bases, leaving 20 bases between them. Germline CDR1 and CDR2: WSHSY and SAAADI. This CDR3 is CASMFPEQGSTEAFF. The CDR3 region has the DNA TGCGCCAGCATGTTCCCCGAACAGGGTAGTACTGAAGCTTTCTTT.

The J gene is TRBJ1-2, the V gene TRBV28; tentative D call: TRBD1 (5 bases). V was cut by 9 bases and J by 4 bases, with 18 bases left in between. This CDR3 spans 14 amino acids. Germline values: CDR1 MDHEN, CDR2 SYDVKM. The CDR3 loop reads CASFGGAYGYGYTF. CDR3 DNA: TGTGCCAGTTTCGGAGGGGCTTACGGCTATGGCTACACCTTC.

The chain combines TRBV28 with TRBJ2-7; no firm D call. Germline CDR1 reads MDHEN; CDR2 reads SYDVKM. V was cut by 7 bases and J by 3 bases, with 7 bases left in between. This CDR3 spans 11 amino acids. The CDR3 DNA reads TGTGCCAGCAACTCTTTCTACGAGCAGTACTTC. Its protein product is CASNSFYEQYF.